The clone carrying this T cell receptor beta chain was picked up a small number of times. Germline is not matched at one junction end, which may reflect a read error. This sample is part of a study of blood T cell repertoires in COVID-19. Profiled with immunoSEQ multiplex PCR; TCRdb holds only in-frame clones, not every one. The sample has around 260,000 clones, 80% to 85% seen once. The germline V gene has CDR1 SNHLY and CDR2 FYNNEI. The CDR3 runs to 10 residues. Sequencing was done on a sample of peripheral blood. The chain employs TRBV2 and TRBJ1-1, with 7 bases identical to TRBD1. This TCR came from a person aged 70 to 79 with COVID-19, enrolled during active disease. The CDR3 bases are TGTGCCAGCAGGGGCGGGACAGTGTCTTTT. This encodes CASRGGTVSF.